What follows describes a single T cell receptor beta chain. The CDR3 spans 15 residues. Germline CDR1 reads SGHRS; CDR2 reads YFSETQ. Trimming shortened V by 3 bases and J by 6 bases, and 18 bases separated the two germline ends. This entry comes from a study of control samples from healthy donors and cancer patients. Sequencing was performed with immunoSEQ multiplex PCR; in TCRdb, only in-frame clones are kept and a portion is missing. Of 100,000 to 150,000 clones detected, approximately 89% appear once; the ten largest clones hold roughly 8.6%. This receptor was taken from a young man in good health. The chain links TRBV5-1 to TRBJ1-1, with a weak D call TRBD1 (6 bases). The specimen sequenced was blood. CDR3 coding DNA: TGCGCCAGCAGCTCGGCCGGGGGGGCAAGGCCTGAAGCTTTCTTT. It is translated as CASSSAGGARPEAFF.